Here is one T cell receptor (beta chain) with its context. The table lists this clone with a few counts. Its cognate antigen has yet to be identified. There are no base qualities to consult, and no much larger clone falls within one base. A single peripheral blood draw of around 100 mL on average was collected from each donor into heparinised tubes. Naive, central memory, regulatory and stem cell-like memory CD4+ T cells were sorted on a BD FACSAria II using a panel including CD45RO, CCR7, CD25, CD127, CD95 and CD27. A purity above 98% was achieved for all sorted populations. PBMCs were isolated right away by Lymphoprep density gradient centrifugation and were stained directly, without culture. So that batch effects would be minimized, each experiment stained and sorted samples in pairs, pairing one healthy donor with one patient. The High Capacity cDNA Reverse Transcription Kit was used to reverse transcribe all of the isolated RNA, meaning that expressed TCRB transcripts were what got sequenced. Naive, central memory and regulatory T cell samples underwent deep immunoSEQ sequencing, averaging around 3.6 million total reads per sample. Sorted cells were lysed in RLT buffer, and RNA was extracted using DNase-treated RNeasy Micro or Mini kits according to cell number. Each cell subset was processed on its own to prevent cross-contamination, while patient and healthy donor samples were processed together. Using the immunoSEQ multiplex PCR, TCRB sequences were amplified from cDNA into 87-bp fragments spanning the CDR3 region. The amplicons were sequenced using the Illumina HiSeq platform. The paper's processing steps were these. Synthetic template baselines were used to correct PCR bias computationally, reads within Hamming distance 2 were collapsed together, and singletons that could not be merged were discarded. Reads were aligned to IMGT to assign V, D and J genes, CDR3 length, and insertions or deletions at six rearrangement sites. Within each subset, clonotype counts were normalized to the number of sorted cells before true diversity and Gini coefficients were calculated with the tcR R package. The overlap coefficient, calculated on TCRB nucleotide sequences, was used to measure repertoire sharing. Out-of-frame TCRB sequences from naive cells were analyzed as a proxy for the pre-selection repertoire. The table comes from immuneACCESS by way of TCRdb, which keeps in-frame sequences with V and J called. Part of the clones is missing from these tables; in studies checked, under half for an unresolved V gene and the rest for unknown reasons. V and J calls and clone size are as listed in that table; D and trimming were resolved from the DNA. The sample contains about 660,000 clones, over 11% of them found a single time. The ten top clones hold approximately 0.043% of the sample.

The data originate from a study of beta chain features in type 1 diabetes (dated by TCRdb to the late 2010s). Describing the broader study: Patients and healthy donors did not differ in mean age, gender distribution, total cell number or subset yield. The study compared TCRB repertoires of sorted circulating CD4+ T cell subsets between recently diagnosed type 1 diabetes patients and matched healthy donors. A total of about 110 million sorted cells were examined across all samples, and the number of cells per subset was strongly correlated with RNA yield. Naive and central memory subsets were obtained from all 30 or so donors, but regulatory and stem cell-like memory subsets were isolated from only 8 patients and about 8 healthy donors.

What the study reported, not specific to this receptor: In all four CD4+ subsets, TCRB CDR3 length was moderately but significantly shorter in type 1 diabetes patients. Sequencing cDNA rather than genomic DNA could over-represent highly expressing activated cells, although activation and CD3 levels did not differ between groups. At VDJ recombination sites, patients with type 1 diabetes made fewer insertions and deleted more nucleotides, a pattern implying thymic rearrangement abnormalities. Because the HLA sub-analyses included only small numbers of individuals, any influence of HLA type on TCRB rearrangement was left unresolved. The naive, central memory and regulatory TCRB repertoires appeared to resemble one another more closely among patients than among healthy donors. PCR might favor shorter templates, but patient and control samples were amplified and corrected together, so any skew would affect both groups equally.

From the cysteine through the phenylalanine, the CDR3 covers 15 amino acids. Only the CDR3 region is kept as DNA, spanning 45 bases read in frame from base 1. The germline V gene (reference sequence) sets CDR1 to LNHDA and CDR2 to SQIVND. The V and J ends are trimmed by 7 bases and 8 bases, leaving 21 bases between them. Sequencing used naive CD4+ T cells from blood. Sample cell subset or site, as interpreted from the label and publication: true naive CD4+ T cells. The chain is encoded by TRBV19 joined to TRBJ2-1; the D gene assignment is perhaps TRBD1 or TRBD2, with each matching 5 bases. This TCR was sampled from a man aged 18-30 years with type 1 diabetes. The CDR3 is CASTPRDPRRDEQFF. At the DNA level, the sequence is TGTGCCAGTACCCCCCGGGACCCCCGAAGGGATGAGCAGTTCTTC. With the rest looked up from the reference TRBV19 and TRBJ2-1 genes rather than sequenced, the full variable domain is DGGITQSPKYLFRKEGQNVTLSCEQNLNHDAMYWYRQDPGQGLRLIYYSQIVNDFQKGDIAEGYSVSREKKESFPLTVTSAQKNPTAFYLCASTPRDPRRDEQFFGPGTRLTVL.